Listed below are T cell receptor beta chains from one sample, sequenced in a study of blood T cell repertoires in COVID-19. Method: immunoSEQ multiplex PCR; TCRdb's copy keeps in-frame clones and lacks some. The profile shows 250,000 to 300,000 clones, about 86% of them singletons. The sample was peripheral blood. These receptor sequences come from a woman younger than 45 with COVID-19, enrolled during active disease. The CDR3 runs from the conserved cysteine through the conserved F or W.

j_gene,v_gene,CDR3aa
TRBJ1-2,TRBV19,CASSMGYNYGYTF
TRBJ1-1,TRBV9,CASSVRGGTEAFF
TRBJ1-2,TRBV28,CASRRPGQGDNYGYTF
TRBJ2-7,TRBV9,CASSVGGHTTWEQYF
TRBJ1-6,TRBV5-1,CASSPTHGGSPLHF
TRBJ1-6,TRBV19,CASSIGAAPLHF
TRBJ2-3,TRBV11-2,CASSLGRAGGSTDTQYF
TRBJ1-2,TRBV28,CASSQTGILYGYTF
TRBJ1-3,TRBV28,CASSLRGGLLGAIYF
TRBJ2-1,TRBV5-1,CASSLGQGWDEQFF
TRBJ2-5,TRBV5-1,CASSRGASGQETQYF
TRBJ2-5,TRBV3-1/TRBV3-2,CASSQPVETQYF
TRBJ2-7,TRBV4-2,CASSPTLAYEQYF
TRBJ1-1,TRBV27,CASSLSRGVTEAFF
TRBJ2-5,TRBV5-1,CASSPSGSGETQYF
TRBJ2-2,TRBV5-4,CASTKGGANTGELFF
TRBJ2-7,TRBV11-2,CASSLVQGAREQYF
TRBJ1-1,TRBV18,CASSRREGTLNTEAFF
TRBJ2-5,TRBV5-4,CASSLGIAGGPETQYF
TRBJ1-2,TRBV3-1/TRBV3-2,CASSQRGGHYTF
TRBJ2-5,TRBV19,CASSARTVGTQYF
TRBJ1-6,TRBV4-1,CASNNGGDSPLHF
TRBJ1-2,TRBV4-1,CASSADRAYGYTF
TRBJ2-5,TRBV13,CASSPRVAGLRETQYF
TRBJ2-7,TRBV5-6,CASSGSSYEQYF
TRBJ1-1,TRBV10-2,CASSEWANTEAFF
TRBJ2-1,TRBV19,CASSALAGGYEQFF
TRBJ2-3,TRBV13,CASSEPGLAGGTDTQYF
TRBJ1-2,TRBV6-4,CASSHADRGYGYTF
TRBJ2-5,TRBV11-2,CASSQDRGGRTQYF
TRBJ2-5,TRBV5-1,CASSPDPGHEETQYF
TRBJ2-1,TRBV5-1,CASSPGGLNEQFF